This T cell receptor beta chain was sequenced for a study of PD-1 blockade in classical Hodgkin lymphoma. Points from the study as a whole: The study found that TCR diversity rose significantly by C4D1 in CD4+ but not CD8+ cells. According to reports, newly diagnosed patients had lower baseline TCR diversity than healthy donors, and relapsed/refractory patients had lower baseline TCR diversity still. Baseline diversity was lower in partial responders and progressors than complete responders.

Comment on this clone: Its antigen is as yet unknown.

The sample's time point: cycle 4 day 1 (C4D1), after five to seven weeks of nivolumab. Relapses following autologous stem cell transplantation were seen in all patients, with brentuximab vedotin exposure varying. This CDR3 has 16 amino acids. Germline CDR1 is SGHVS and CDR2 is FQNEAQ. V was pared by 1 base and J by 8 bases, with 17 bases between. Sequenced by immunoSEQ multiplex PCR; TCRdb stores in-frame clones only, minus some. The sample holds just under 65,000 clones; about 89% are singletons and the top ten take about 9.3%. The rearrangement uses TRBV7-8 and TRBJ1-4, with D perhaps matching TRBD1 (5 bases). The sequence was collected from a human donor with classical Hodgkin lymphoma. Sequenced material: peripheral blood mononuclear cells (PBMCs), taken before the fourth cycle of nivolumab. The CDR3 loop reads CASSLGARRGGEKLFF. For the CDR3, the DNA is TGTGCCAGCAGCTTAGGGGCCCGGAGGGGCGGGGAAAAACTGTTTTTT.